The sequence of this T cell receptor beta chain was determined in a study of identifying expanded T cells in peripheral blood (dated by TCRdb to between 2018 and 2020). General notes on the study: Separate aliquots of the same genomic DNA pool were sequenced to produce technical replicates, and four replicates were compared in pairs. The paper's findings and limits, for the study overall: Between technical replicates the binomial model flagged about 1.2 differentially abundant clones, whereas over about 2 weeks the binomial model flagged about 15 and over approximately 4 weeks approximately 20. In all healthy donors, the variance in clone template counts between samples taken two to three weeks apart rose significantly as total template count increased. Across all healthy-donor time intervals, the beta-binomial model significantly cut both the number of clones called differentially abundant and the false-positive rate. It was expected by the authors that biological variance in healthy repertoires might increase further over much longer intervals, such as months to years.

The immunoSEQ Assay, which relies on bias-controlled multiplex PCR amplification of genomic DNA, was used to profile TCRbeta CDR3 regions. The original methods were these. To quantify the absolute abundance of each unique TCRbeta CDR3 region, the sequences were collapsed and filtered. Differential abundance was assessed using a binomial (Fisher-equivalent) model and a beta-binomial model in which time-dependent variance fitted from healthy donors was added. Clones with fewer than 5 combined templates were excluded, and clones with Benjamini-Hochberg FDR below 0.01 were called differentially abundant. Using the form v = (b*log(k)+a)^2, the beta-binomial variance was modeled as a function of the total template count across the two samples. Entries here come from immuneACCESS through TCRdb and include only in-frame sequences with V and J called. Some clones fail to appear in such tables; in the studies checked, an unresolved V gene covers under half of the shortfall, and the cause of the remainder is unknown. V, J and clone size derive from that table, while D and trimming were established from the DNA sequence. The sample has 75,000 to 95,000 clones on record, 80% to 90% of them singletons. Roughly 7% of the sample is taken by the ten largest.

As for this clone: The target of this receptor is not known. No per-base quality is available; no much larger clone lies one base away.

During the collection period, no infections or other immune events were recorded for the healthy donors. Time-dependent variance in a beta-binomial model of T-cell clone differential abundance was calibrated using healthy-donor blood repertoires as a training cohort. The training cohort comprised roughly ten healthy donors, 3 female and 7 male. On average the donors were 43 years old, and their ages spanned roughly 29 to 64 years. Obtained from a commercial supplier, whole blood was collected from each healthy donor at three time points set two to three weeks apart. For immunosequencing, genomic DNA was extracted from whole blood that had not been sorted. Based on the germline V gene, the CDR1 and CDR2 sequences are SGHDT and YYEEEE. Reading from cysteine to phenylalanine, the CDR3 counts 17 amino acids. The sequence is cut down to CDR3 DNA, 51 bases in frame from base 1. For this chain, trimming is 4 bases at the V end and 10 bases at the J end, and the number of junction bases without a gene match is 13.

This clonotype was sampled from a person aged 18 to 75 in good health. Sample: blood. Recombination connected TRBV5-6 to TRBJ1-6, and 11 junctional nucleotides match TRBD1. For the CDR3, the sequence is CASSPNQRTGGRSPLHF. The bases read TGTGCCAGCAGCCCCAACCAAAGGACAGGGGGCAGGTCACCCCTCCACTTT.